The 23 T cell receptor beta chains listed next were all sequenced from one sample in a study of spatial heterogeneity in lung cancer. TCRdb re-analysed the 5' RACE reads in MiXCR, keeping a single row per CDR3 protein. The sample has some 120,000 distinct CDR3 sequences, over 9% seen once. Time point of the sample: blood at routine non-recurrence follow-up after resection. Whole RNA from tumor, nontumor lung or frozen PBMC was sequenced unsorted. The specimen comprised PBMCs, sampled at follow-up. The receptors derive from a male donor with early-stage non-small cell lung cancer.

This clonotype showed up many times. This chain joins TRBV4-1 and TRBJ1-2; no definite D call. This CDR3 region has 13 residues. The germline CDR1 and CDR2 sequences are MGHRA and YSYEKL. V lost 0 bases to trimming and J lost 2 bases, with 4 bases between them. The CDR3 protein is CASSQDRNYGYTF. DNA for the CDR3: TGCGCCAGCAGCCAAGATCGGAACTATGGCTACACCTTC.

This clonotype has a handful of counts. In nucleotides, the CDR3 is TGTGCCAGCAGTGGAGGACAGGCCCAGTACTTC. Translation: CASSGGQAQYF. J is TRBJ2-5 and V is TRBV25-1, with TRBD1 matching 7 bases. Germline V gene data show CDR1 as MGHDK and CDR2 as SYGVNS. Germline trimming cut 4 bases from V and 9 bases from J; bases unmatched to any gene: 2. The CDR3 is made up of 11 amino acids.

This clonotype has only a few counts. V usage is TRBV7-9 and J usage is TRBJ1-1; possible D gene TRBD1, 6 bases. V lost 1 base and J lost 5, with 20 bases in between. Germline V gives CDR1 SEHNR, CDR2 FQNEAQ (reference sequence). This CDR3 has 17 residues. The CDR3: CASSLVWSAGGTTEAFF. The CDR3 region has the DNA TGTGCCAGCAGCTTAGTGTGGTCAGCGGGAGGGACAACTGAAGCTTTCTTT.

The chain carries TRBV5-6 and TRBJ1-6; 8 bases are shared with TRBD1. This CDR3 is built from 17 residues. CDR1 and CDR2 (germline): SGHDT, YYEEEE. V lost 4 bases to trimming and J lost 0 bases; unmatched junction nucleotides: 6. CDR3 sequence reads: CASSTRTGSSYNSPLHF. Here the CDR3 DNA reads TGTGCCAGCAGCACTAGGACAGGGAGCTCCTATAATTCACCCCTCCACTTT. The full variable domain, rest sourced from reference TRBV5-6 and TRBJ1-6, is DAGVTQSPTHLIKTRGQQVTLRCSPKSGHDTVSWYQQALGQGPQFIFQYYEEEERQRGNFPDRFSGHQFPNYSSELNVNALLLGDSALYLCASSTRTGSSYNSPLHFGNGTRLTVT.

J is TRBJ1-5 and V is TRBV18; 7 bases align to TRBD1. The CDR3 is 14 residues long. Germline CDR1 reads KGHSH; CDR2 reads LQKENI. J lost 6 bases, V lost 6 bases, and 8 bases had no gene match. The chain's CDR3 is CASSGRDSGQPQHF. The DNA of the CDR3 is TGTGCCAGCTCGGGTCGGGACAGTGGTCAGCCCCAGCATTTT.

This clonotype was seen repeatedly, ten times or more. V is TRBV6-5 and J is TRBJ2-7; D is undetermined. There are 13 residues in the CDR3. The ends were cut back, 6 bases at V and 1 base at J, with 10 bases in the middle. Germline CDR1 and CDR2: MNHEY and SVGAGI. Here the CDR3 reads CASSPPGSYEQYF. The CDR3 DNA follows: TGTGCCAGCAGCCCCCCCGGGTCCTACGAGCAGTACTTC.

This clonotype was seen only a few times. The chain combines TRBV6-5 with TRBJ2-5, with D tentatively TRBD1 (6 bases). CDR3 size: 13 residues. V lost 8 bases to trimming and J lost 5 bases, with 15 bases between them. In germline, CDR1 is MNHEY, CDR2 SVGAGI. CDR3 bases: TGTGCCAGCTCCACAGGGCCCCGGGAGACCCAGTACTTC. Protein: CASSTGPRETQYF.

This clonotype came up a few times. The rearrangement links TRBV5-1 to TRBJ1-6; D may be TRBD1 (6 bases). The ends were cut back, 0 bases at V and 7 bases at J, with 11 bases in the middle. The CDR3 loop spans 15 amino acids. CDR1 is SGHRS, CDR2 YFSETQ, per germline. This CDR3 is CASSLGGHVNSPLHF. Here the CDR3 DNA reads TGCGCCAGCAGCTTGGGGGGACATGTCAATTCACCCCTCCACTTT.

The chain links TRBV4-1 to TRBJ2-2, with D possibly TRBD2 on 5 matching bases. From germline, CDR1 is MGHRA and CDR2 YSYEKL. Trimming cost V 0 bases and J 1 base, with 12 bases left between them. The CDR3 is 17 residues long. CDR3 nucleotide sequence: TGCGCCAGCAGCCAAGAATTCCTAGCACGGAACACCGGGGAGCTGTTTTTT. Its protein product is CASSQEFLARNTGELFF.

The rearrangement uses TRBV7-2 and TRBJ2-3; 10 bases map to TRBD2. Trimming took 6 bases from V and 1 from J; bases not matched to a gene: 13. The germline V gene encodes CDR1 SGHTA and CDR2 FQGNSA. The CDR3 is 18 amino acids. The CDR3 is CASRSLEASGGRTDTQYF. The DNA of the CDR3 is TGTGCCAGCAGGTCCTTGGAGGCTAGCGGGGGCCGCACAGATACGCAGTATTTT.

This clonotype was counted only a few times. CDR3 protein: CSARDGRKRDQPQHF. The DNA of the CDR3 is TGCAGTGCTAGAGATGGACGAAAAAGGGATCAGCCCCAGCATTTT. The rearrangement joins TRBV20-1 to TRBJ1-5; D gene uncertain. V was clipped by 0 bases and J by 5 bases, with 14 bases between them. Germline-derived CDR1 and CDR2 are DFQATT and SNEGSKA (reference sequence). CDR3 size: 15 residues.

This clonotype has a handful of counts. The V gene is TRBV4-2, the J gene TRBJ2-7; the D gene is possibly TRBD1 (5 bases). The germline V gene has CDR1 LGHNA and CDR2 YNFKEQ. The CDR3 has 15 residues. The germline V and J ends were trimmed by 0 bases and 3 bases, with 12 bases remaining between them. CDR3 sequence (DNA): TGTGCCAGCAGCCAAGATCTAGACAGCTACTACGAGCAGTACTTC. Amino acids: CASSQDLDSYYEQYF.

The chain joins TRBV29-1 to TRBJ2-7; 8 nucleotides align to TRBD1. Germline V gene data show CDR1 as SQVTM and CDR2 as ANQGSEA. The V and J ends lost 5 bases and 2 bases, in that order; junction bases with no gene match: 8. This CDR3 is 14 amino acids long. CDR3 protein: CSVRGQAFPYEQYF. The CDR3 DNA is TGCAGCGTTAGGGGACAGGCCTTTCCCTACGAGCAGTACTTC.

Ten or more counts support this clonotype. The chain combines TRBV29-1 with TRBJ1-6; 8 bases map to TRBD1. V was clipped by 6 bases and J by 4 bases; unmatched bases: 5. Germline values: CDR1 SQVTM, CDR2 ANQGSEA. The CDR3 contains 14 residues. CDR3 loop: CSVRGQGYNSPLHF. Here the CDR3 DNA reads TGCAGCGTCCGAGGACAGGGTTATAATTCACCCCTCCACTTT.

The rearrangement links TRBV2 to TRBJ2-1; 7 bases agree with TRBD2. CDR1 and CDR2 from the germline V gene are SNHLY and FYNNEI. This CDR3 region has 15 residues. The junction had 7 bases not matched to a gene; V was cut back by 5 bases and J by 3 bases. The CDR3 DNA reads as TGTGCCAGCAGTCGCGGACTAGGGCACTACAATGAGCAGTTCTTC. Encoded protein: CASSRGLGHYNEQFF.

The V call is TRBV6-2 or TRBV6-3, the J call TRBJ2-7; a possible D gene is TRBD2 (6 bases). Germline CDR1 is MNHEY and CDR2 is SVGEGT. The CDR3 length is 11 residues. V dropped 10 bases and J dropped 6 bases, with 13 bases sitting between them. CDR3 region: CANLGGGEQYF. The CDR3 DNA follows: TGTGCCAACCTCGGGGGAGGCGAGCAGTACTTC.

This clonotype was observed a handful of times. V is TRBV6-2 or TRBV6-3 and J is TRBJ1-5, with 8 bases aligning to TRBD1. V shed 6 bases and J 5 bases; nucleotides not matched to a gene: 6. Germline V gene lookup returns CDR1 MNHEY and CDR2 SVGEGT. This CDR3 is built from 14 residues. CDR3 sequence (DNA): TGTGCCAGCAGGCTGACAGGGGCTTATCAGCCCCAGCATTTT. Residues: CASRLTGAYQPQHF.

V is TRBV7-2 and J is TRBJ2-1, with D possibly matching TRBD1 (5 bases). CDR3 length: 16 residues. Germline V gives CDR1 SGHTA, CDR2 FQGNSA. Between the trimmed V and J ends, which lost 1 base and 0 bases, there was a span of 10 bases. The CDR3 sequence: CASSLVGQGSYNEQFF. Here the CDR3 DNA reads TGTGCCAGCAGCTTAGTAGGTCAGGGCTCCTACAATGAGCAGTTCTTC.

This chain joins TRBV4-2 and TRBJ2-5, with D unresolved. The CDR3 runs 14 residues. Trimming removed 0 bases from V and 2 bases from J, with 7 bases in between. CDR1 and CDR2 from the germline V gene are LGHNA and YNFKEQ. The CDR3: CASSQERRQETQYF. For the CDR3, the DNA is TGTGCCAGCAGCCAAGAACGGCGGCAAGAGACCCAGTACTTC.

In its sample, this clonotype was seen a few times. The gene calls are TRBV11-3 and TRBJ2-7; 9 bases map to TRBD1. This CDR3 has 15 amino acids. CDR1 is SGHNT and CDR2 is YENEEA in the germline V gene. Unmatched junction bases numbered 10, after V lost 4 bases and J lost 6 bases. As DNA, the CDR3 is TGTGCCAGCAGCTCCCATTGGGACAGGGCTGGCGAGCAGTACTTC. The encoded protein is CASSSHWDRAGEQYF.

This clonotype has at least ten counts. The chain recombines TRBV7-9 with TRBJ2-5; D is unresolved. Germline CDR1 is SEHNR and CDR2 is FQNEAQ (reference sequence). The CDR3 covers 13 residues. V gave up 7 bases and J gave up 9 bases, with 18 bases separating them. The CDR3 reads CASTLNTVAAQYF. As DNA, the CDR3 is TGTGCCAGCACCCTAAACACTGTGGCGGCCCAGTACTTC.

The V and J genes are TRBV28 and TRBJ2-7; no firm D call. Germline-derived CDR1 and CDR2 are MDHEN and SYDVKM. CDR3 length equals 13 residues. V was clipped by 2 bases and J by 7 bases, with 12 bases between them. The DNA for the CDR3 is TGTGCCAGCAGTTTAGATGTGCTCGGGGAGCAGTACTTC. This codes for CASSLDVLGEQYF.

CDR3 in amino acids: CASSETGGWNTEAFF. DNA of the CDR3: TGTGCCAGCAGCGAGACAGGGGGCTGGAACACTGAAGCTTTCTTT. This chain uses TRBV5-6 with TRBJ1-1, with TRBD1 matching over 10 bases. CDR1 is SGHDT and CDR2 is YYEEEE in the germline V gene. The CDR3 runs to 15 residues. The V and J ends lost 4 bases and 1 base, in that order; junction bases with no gene match: 4.